This is a list of T cell receptor beta chains from one sample in a study of T cell responses to AZD1222 COVID-19 vaccine. Data came from immunoSEQ multiplex PCR; TCRdb stores just in-frame clones and leaves some out. The table has 100,000 to 150,000 clones, 75% to 90% seen once; the top ten hold 3.5% to 5.5%. Source: peripheral blood, taken 28 days after the second AZD1222 dose. These receptors were obtained from an adult who received the AZD1222 COVID-19 vaccine. Both conserved end residues are part of each CDR3. The order of the fields is D gene, clone size, J gene, V gene, CDR3 DNA, CDR3 protein. The D gene is left open where the match is weak. A clone size is listed for some rows: how often the clone was seen (once, few, many), or a class if it is expanded.

>TRBD2|few|TRBJ2-2|TRBV5-1
TGCGCCAGCAGCTCCGATCGCGGGGGGACCACCGGGGAGCTGTTTTTT
CASSSDRGGTTGELFF
>TRBD1|-|TRBJ2-6|TRBV7-2
TGTGCCAGCAGCTTAGCGACAGGGTCCGGGGCCAACGTCCTGACTTTC
CASSLATGSGANVLTF
>-|-|TRBJ1-5|TRBV6-5
TGTGCCAGCAGTTACTCCAGGGGTCAGCCCCAGCATTTT
CASSYSRGQPQHF
>-|-|TRBJ2-7|TRBV6-5
TGTGCCAGCAGTTACGACCACCGCCAGAGCTCCTACGAGCAGTACTTC
CASSYDHRQSSYEQYF
>-|-|TRBJ1-5|TRBV27
TGTGCCAGCAGTCCTCTTATGACGGGATTTTGGCCCCAGCATTTT
CASSPLMTGFWPQHF
>-|-|TRBJ1-1|TRBV28
TGTGCCAGCAGTTTATTCTTGGCGGCCCTGGACCGATCTGAAGCTTTCTTT
CASSLFLAALDRSEAFF
>TRBD1|few|TRBJ1-6|TRBV3-1/TRBV3-2
TGTGCCAGCAGCCGCGGACAGGGCGGCCATAATTCACCCCTCCACTTT
CASSRGQGGHNSPLHF
>-|-|TRBJ1-4|TRBV19
TGTGCCAGTAGTACTCATACAACTAATGAAAAACTGTTTTTT
CASSTHTTNEKLFF
>TRBD1|-|TRBJ1-5|TRBV6-5
TGTGCCAGCACCCCAGGGGGGGCTAGCAATCAGCCCCAGCATTTT
CASTPGGASNQPQHF
>-|few|TRBJ1-2|TRBV7-9
TGTGCCAGCAGCCCCAGGTGGGGACCTTCTAACTATGGCTACACCTTC
CASSPRWGPSNYGYTF
>-|-|TRBJ1-2|TRBV30
TGTGCCTGGAGTTTAAGGTGGGAAGGCTATGGCTACACCTTC
CAWSLRWEGYGYTF
>TRBD2|-|TRBJ2-2|TRBV28
TGTGCCAGCGAGCGGGGAACCGGGGAGCTGTTTTTT
CASERGTGELFF
>-|-|TRBJ1-1|TRBV6-5
TGTGCCAGCAGGCGACAGGCGGGCACTGAAGCTTTCTTT
CASRRQAGTEAFF
>-|once|TRBJ1-2|TRBV6-2/TRBV6-3
TGTGCCAGCAGTTACTCGGGCCGATCACCGACTTATGGCTACACCTTC
CASSYSGRSPTYGYTF
>-|-|TRBJ1-1|TRBV6-1
TGTGCCAGCAGTGACGCAGTGGGGGTAGGAGAAGCTTTCTTT
CASSDAVGVGEAFF
>-|-|TRBJ2-2|TRBV20-1
TGCAGTGCTAGTGGGAGCGTGGCCTCGAACACCGGGGAGCTGTTTTTT
CSASGSVASNTGELFF
>-|-|TRBJ2-2|TRBV27
TGTGCCAGCAGTCCGAACTGGTGGACTGAGACCGGGGAGCTGTTTTTT
CASSPNWWTETGELFF
>-|-|TRBJ2-7|TRBV5-1
TGCGCCAGCAGCTTGGCAGGGGGGGACGGGTACGAGCAGTACTTC
CASSLAGGDGYEQYF
>TRBD1|-|TRBJ1-5|TRBV28
TGTGCCAGCGGCAGGGGGTCCCCCCCCCAGCATTTT
CASGRGSPPQHF
>-|-|TRBJ2-2|TRBV11-2
TGTGCCAGCAGCGGAAATCGGGGGTACACCGGGGAGCTGTTTTTT
CASSGNRGYTGELFF
>TRBD1|-|TRBJ1-2|TRBV6-5
TGTGCCAGCAGTTTTACAGGGGGCAACTATGGCTACACCTTC
CASSFTGGNYGYTF
>-|once|TRBJ2-2|TRBV3-1/TRBV3-2
TGTGCCAGCAGCCAGTCAAACACCGGGGAGCTGTTTTTT
CASSQSNTGELFF
>-|-|TRBJ2-5|TRBV7-8
TGTGCCAGCAACCAAGGACTGCAAGAGACCCAGTACTTC
CASNQGLQETQYF
>TRBD1|-|TRBJ2-5|TRBV28
TGTGCCAGCAGTTTATTCCCCGGGACAGGGGGCGGAGAGACCCAGTACTTC
CASSLFPGTGGGETQYF
>-|-|TRBJ2-2|TRBV7-3
TGTGCCAGCAGCTTAAAGGCGCGTGGCACCGGGGAGCTGTTTTTT
CASSLKARGTGELFF
>-|once|TRBJ2-1|TRBV7-6
TGTGCCAGCAGCGCTATGAGCCGGGCCTACAATGAGCAGTTCTTC
CASSAMSRAYNEQFF
>-|-|TRBJ1-2|TRBV5-1
TGCGCCAGCAGCTTGGGGACAGCCATTAACTATGGCTACACCTTC
CASSLGTAINYGYTF
>TRBD2|-|TRBJ2-1|TRBV30
TGTGCCTGGAGTGTAGGGACTAGCCTGTACAATGAGCAGTTCTTC
CAWSVGTSLYNEQFF
>-|-|TRBJ2-6|TRBV11-2
TGTGCCAGCAGGTCGACCTTCTCTGGGGCCAACGTCCTGACTTTC
CASRSTFSGANVLTF
>TRBD2|-|TRBJ2-2|TRBV9
TGTGCCAGCACCGTGGGGCGGGGGTATACCGGGGAGCTGTTTTTT
CASTVGRGYTGELFF
>-|few|TRBJ2-5|TRBV7-9
TGTGCCAGCAGTTTTAGCGGACTCCAAGAGACCCAGTACTTC
CASSFSGLQETQYF
>-|-|TRBJ1-4|TRBV18
TGTGCCAGCACCCCGGGGGGCTCCGGGGATAAACTGCTGTTTTTT
CASTPGGSGDKLLFF
>-|-|TRBJ1-6|TRBV3-1/TRBV3-2
TGTGCCAGCAGCCAAGACAGAGATTCACCCCTCCACTTT
CASSQDRDSPLHF
>TRBD1|-|TRBJ1-3|TRBV6-4
TGTGCCAGCAGTATCCGAGAGGGGGCCCGATTTTTTTCTGGAAACACCATATATTTT
CASSIREGARFFSGNTIYF
>-|-|TRBJ2-2|TRBV19
TGTGCCAGTACCCCAAGCACCGGGGAGCTGTTTTTT
CASTPSTGELFF
>TRBD1|-|TRBJ1-5|TRBV24-1
TGTGCCACCAGTGATCCGGACAGGGGTTCTCATCAGCCCCAGCATTTT
CATSDPDRGSHQPQHF
>-|-|TRBJ1-1|TRBV6-5
TGTGCCAGCAGTTACTCTAGGGACCGGTTGAACACTGAAGCTTTCTTT
CASSYSRDRLNTEAFF
>-|few|TRBJ1-2|TRBV4-1
TGCGCCAGCAGCCAAGTAGTTGGGTTGGGCTATGGCTACACCTTC
CASSQVVGLGYGYTF
>-|-|TRBJ1-2|TRBV10-3
TGTGCCATCAGTGAGTCGCAGGGTCCGGGAAGCTACACCTTC
CAISESQGPGSYTF
>-|-|TRBJ2-4|TRBV5-4
TGTGCCAGCAGCTCCCCGGGAAGTGCCAAAAACATTCAGTACTTC
CASSSPGSAKNIQYF
>-|-|TRBJ2-7|TRBV5-8
TGTGCCATCACTACAGGCAAGGGGTCCTACGAGCAGTACTTC
CAITTGKGSYEQYF
>-|-|TRBJ1-1|TRBV5-1
TGCGCCAGCAGCTTGGGGGGGAGCACTGAAGCTTTCTTT
CASSLGGSTEAFF